What follows are 10 T cell receptor beta chains derived from one specimen sequenced in a study of beta chain features in type 1 diabetes. The whole isolated RNA underwent reverse transcription, so sequencing captured expressed TCRB transcripts. TCRdb's table, derived via immunoSEQ multiplex PCR, lists solely in-frame clones and lacks some. The sample has under 450,000 clones, over 12% seen once. The sample taken for sequencing was naive CD4+ T cells from blood. Every receptor here comes from a woman under 30 in good health.

This clone was observed a few times. The chain recombines TRBV29-1 with TRBJ1-2; maybe TRBD1 (6 bases). The V end was cut by 7 bases, the J end by 4 bases, with 22 bases between. There are 15 residues in the CDR3. Germline CDR1 reads SQVTM; CDR2 reads ANQGSEA. The CDR3 here is CSDGGLQGTGYGYTF. CDR3 DNA: TGCAGCGATGGTGGATTGCAGGGGACGGGCTATGGCTACACCTTC.

The V call is TRBV10-3, the J call TRBJ2-6; 8 nucleotides align to TRBD1. The germline V gene encodes CDR1 ENHRY and CDR2 SYGVKD. This CDR3 has 17 amino acids. V shed 6 bases, J shed 0 bases, and the junction held 7 bases outside the gene matches. The CDR3 DNA reads TGTGCCATCAGCTCCGCGGGACAGGTCTCTGGGGCCAACGTCCTGACTTTC. It specifies CAISSAGQVSGANVLTF.

This clone has only a few counts. The V gene is TRBV5-4, the J gene TRBJ1-2; 9 bases line up with TRBD1. V lost 4 bases and J lost 8; bases outside the gene matches: 6. There are 13 residues in the CDR3. Germline V gene sequence: CDR1 SGHNT, CDR2 YYREEE (reference sequence). The CDR3, as DNA: TGTGCCAGCAGCCTCGGGACAGGGCGAGGCTACACCTTC. As protein: CASSLGTGRGYTF.

This clone has more than one count but fewer than ten. The chain uses TRBV2 and TRBJ2-5, with TRBD2 matching over 16 bases. Germline trimming cut 9 bases from V and 0 bases from J; bases unmatched to any gene: 13. Germline CDR1 and CDR2: SNHLY and FYNNEI. CDR3 size: 19 residues. Here the CDR3 DNA reads TGTGCCAGTTCCTATCCGCCGGGACTAGCGGGAGGGCACCAAGAGACCCAGTACTTC. It translates to CASSYPPGLAGGHQETQYF.

This clone showed up just a few times. This chain uses TRBV5-4 with TRBJ1-1; TRBD1 matches 7 bases. This CDR3 has 13 residues. J gave up 3 bases and V 4 bases, and 3 bases lay outside the gene matches. CDR1 and CDR2 (germline): SGHNT, YYREEE (reference sequence). CDR3 DNA: TGTGCCAGCAGCCGAGACAGGGACACTGAAGCTTTCTTT. It is translated as CASSRDRDTEAFF.

CDR3: CASSRQGDGYTF. The CDR3 DNA follows: TGTGCAAGCTCACGGCAGGGTGATGGCTACACCTTC. The chain recombines TRBV11-2 with TRBJ1-2, with D perhaps matching TRBD1 (5 bases). Germline CDR1 is SGHAT and CDR2 is FQNNGV. The CDR3 extends over 12 amino acids.

The chain combines TRBV27 with TRBJ2-7; maybe TRBD1 (5 bases). The V end was cut by 0 bases, the J end by 5 bases, with 8 bases between. CDR1 MNHEY and CDR2 SMNVEV come from the germline V gene (reference sequence). The CDR3 is 13 amino acids. The CDR3 here is CASSLSWGHEQYF. The CDR3, as DNA: TGTGCCAGCAGTTTATCTTGGGGCCACGAGCAGTACTTC.

V and J are TRBV5-6 and TRBJ1-2, with D unclear. Trimming took 2 bases from V and 0 from J, leaving 11 bases between them. CDR1 and CDR2 from the germline V gene are SGHDT and YYEEEE. CDR3 length: 15 amino acids. CDR3 in amino acids: CASSLPGTANYGYTF. In DNA, the CDR3 is TGTGCCAGCAGCTTACCGGGAACAGCTAACTATGGCTACACCTTC.

A few counts support this clone. This chain links TRBV7-2 with TRBJ1-5; D is unclear. Trimming took off 3 bases at V and 7 bases at J, with 16 bases between the two ends. Germline CDR1 SGHTA, CDR2 FQGNSA. The CDR3 runs 15 residues. DNA for the CDR3: TGTGCCAGCAGCTTCTCGGGCCTCTCGGGACAGCCCCAGCATTTT. It yields the protein CASSFSGLSGQPQHF.

A few counts support this clone. The rearrangement links TRBV9 to TRBJ2-2; 7 positions agree with TRBD2. This CDR3 is 17 amino acids long. In germline, CDR1 is SGDLS, CDR2 YYNGEE. Trimming cost V 0 bases and J 0 bases; bases outside gene matches: 5. The CDR3 here is CASSVGWGLSNTGELFF. The CDR3 coding sequence is TGTGCCAGCAGCGTAGGATGGGGACTATCGAACACCGGGGAGCTGTTTTTT.